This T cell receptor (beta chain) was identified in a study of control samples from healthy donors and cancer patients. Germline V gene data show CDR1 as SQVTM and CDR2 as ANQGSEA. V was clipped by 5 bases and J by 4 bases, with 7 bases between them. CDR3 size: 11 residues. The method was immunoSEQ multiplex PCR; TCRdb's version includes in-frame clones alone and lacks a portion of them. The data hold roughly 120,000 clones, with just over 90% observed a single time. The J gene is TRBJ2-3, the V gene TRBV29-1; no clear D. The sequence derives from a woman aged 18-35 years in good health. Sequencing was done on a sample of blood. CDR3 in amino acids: CSVRRADTQYF. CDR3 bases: TGCAGCGTTAGAAGAGCAGATACGCAGTATTTT.